This TCR beta chain was captured by sequencing in a study of cytomegalovirus exposure and HLA in healthy donors. Comments on this clone: Its cognate antigen is unknown.

Primers included in the PCR were 60 Vbeta and 13 Jbeta primers. Using immunoSEQ multiplex PCR, the repertoire was profiled, and TCRdb retains in-frame clones only, with some absent. The sample has some 140,000 clones, roughly three quarters seen once. Regarding the study as a whole: There were some V segments, including TRBV6-2 and TRBV6-3, excluded as indistinguishable. It was in a later analysis that TCR association rates were seen to vary by HLA locus, highest for DRB1 and lowest for HLA-C. The study recorded 164 TCR beta chains that were cytomegalovirus-associated.

CDR3 size: 14 residues. V dropped 4 bases and J dropped 7 bases, with 12 bases sitting between them. Germline lookup yields CDR1 SGHDT and CDR2 YYEEEE. Nominal health characterized the donors when sampled, though unrecorded immune exposures were likely. Material: PBMCs. This sequence was found in an older woman in good health and CMV-seronegative. The chain joins TRBV5-6 to TRBJ1-6; perhaps TRBD1 as D (6 bases). The DNA for the CDR3 is TGTGCCAGCAGCCCTACAGGGCTAAATTCACCCCTCCACTTT. Its protein product is CASSPTGLNSPLHF.